This T cell receptor beta chain derives from a study of T-cell memory formation after mild COVID-19. Study overall: Across donors, TCR clusters were largely donor specific. Findings and caveats of the study: Pre-infection memory showed some responding clones, and this suggested that cross-reactive memory joined. Clones that contracted from day 15 to 85 had balanced CD4/CD8; later expanders were CD4+ biased.

From 5'RACE with constant-segment primers came TCR alpha and TCR beta cDNA libraries that carried sample barcodes and UMIs. Each CDR3 protein is one row after TCRdb ran MiXCR on the 5' RACE reads. The sample lists 540,000 or so distinct CDR3 sequences, roughly 22% occurring once. The CDR3 extends over 14 amino acids. Germline CDR1 is SNHLY and CDR2 is FYNNEI. Trimming took off 3 bases at V and 5 bases at J, with 14 bases between the two ends. This clonotype appeared a few times. Its antigen is still unknown. This receptor was obtained from an adult woman who had mild COVID-19 (a few samples of this study predate the infection). Cell type and time point are not known. The sequencing input was PBMCs or a T cell subset sorted from them (not recorded which). The chain links TRBV2 to TRBJ2-7; D might be TRBD1 or TRBD2, each matching 6 bases. CDR3 region: CASSDPPGEDEQYF. The CDR3 DNA reads as TGTGCCAGCAGTGACCCCCCAGGGGAGGACGAGCAGTACTTC.